The clone carrying this T cell receptor (beta chain) was seen just once. Its antigen remains unknown. The data derive from a study of cytomegalovirus exposure and HLA in healthy donors. Study-wide points: As was reported, the HLA-A and HLA-B alleles of most subjects were accurately predicted from TCR beta sequences.

PCR employed 60 Vbeta and 13 Jbeta primers. The method was immunoSEQ multiplex PCR; TCRdb's version includes in-frame clones alone and lacks a portion of them. This sample has over 150,000 clones, with around 85% found just once. Germline V lookup: CDR1 WNHNN, CDR2 SYGVQD (reference sequence). The CDR3 extends over 18 amino acids. Trimming removed 7 bases from V and 7 bases from J; junction bases left unmatched: 25. The J gene is TRBJ2-7, the V gene TRBV10-1; 7 bases are shared with TRBD2. This TCR derives from a male donor in good health and CMV-seronegative. The sample taken for sequencing was PBMCs. In nucleotides, the CDR3 is TGCGCCAGCAAATCGACGTACGGGGGTGGGGGGGGTCTGGGGGAGCAGTACTTC. Translated, it gives CASKSTYGGGGGLGEQYF.